Below, 4 T cell receptor beta chains from the same sample are listed, as sequenced in a study of breast tumors, draining lymph nodes, adjacent tissues. TCRdb called the multiplex PCR reads again in MiXCR, with one record for every CDR3 protein. The table shows some 16,000 distinct CDR3 sequences, with about half occurring only once. The source material was tumor-adjacent breast tissue. These receptors were collected from a female donor with breast cancer. Some clones in this sample may be carry-over from other donors' samples.

The gene calls are TRBV6-5 and TRBJ2-1; 10 bases agree with TRBD2. CDR3 length equals 12 residues. Germline CDR1 MNHEY, CDR2 SVGAGI. The V segment lost 10 bases and the J segment 4 bases; nucleotides outside the gene matches: 1. The CDR3 loop is CATSGSYNEQFF. In DNA, the CDR3 is TGTGCCACTAGCGGGAGTTACAATGAGCAGTTCTTC.

By share of the sample, this clonotype is medium-sized (0.01 to 0.1%). The chain joins TRBV25-1 to TRBJ2-5; no clear D. The CDR3 runs to 11 residues. The V and J ends lost 1 base and 5 bases respectively, with 2 bases between them. Per the germline V gene, CDR1 is MGHDK and CDR2 is SYGVNS. The CDR3: CASSESETQYF. CDR3 DNA: TGTGCCAGCAGTGAATCCGAGACCCAGTACTTC.

Concerning this clonotype itself: No DNA is shown, since the ends of the CDR3 on it are uncertain; the CDR3 is the one TCRdb lists. The gene calls are TRBV7-9 and TRBJ2-5; TRBD1, as called in the table, went unchecked against the DNA. Per germline, CDR1 SEHNR and CDR2 FQNEAQ (reference sequence). The CDR3 has 19 amino acids, counting both end residues. The CDR3 reads CASSFYICSANRVDKTQYF.

By sample share, this clonotype is medium-sized. The rearrangement links TRBV12-3 or TRBV12-4 to TRBJ1-2; D gene unclear. Trimming took off 6 bases at V and 0 bases at J, with 14 bases between the two ends. This CDR3 comprises 15 residues. The CDR3 region has the DNA TGTGCCAGCAGACGAAACGGGCCCTCTAACTATGGCTACACCTTC. The encoded protein is CASRRNGPSNYGYTF.